This T cell receptor beta chain was sequenced during a study of blood T cells in healthy people across ages. In germline, CDR1 is SQVTM, CDR2 ANQGSEA. V lost 0 bases and J 5 bases, leaving 10 bases between the germline ends. The CDR3 runs 14 residues. There are a few counts of this clonotype. Next came a second PCR, run for 7 to 11 cycles, which used a sample-barcoded 5' primer along with a J-beta primer mix. TCRdb reprocessed the 5' RACE reads via MiXCR and lists one record per CDR3 protein. Of approximately 1.5 million distinct CDR3 sequences listed, about 42% are singletons. The V gene is TRBV29-1, the J gene TRBJ2-2; D gene ambiguous. The sample consisted of blood. This clonotype was sampled from a woman aged 18-29 years in good health. DNA of the CDR3: TGCAGCGTTGAAGATCAAATGGGGACCGGGGAGCTGTTTTTT. This codes for CSVEDQMGTGELFF.